The clone carrying this T cell receptor (beta chain) was observed a few times. Antigen specificity is unknown. V was clipped by 5 bases and J by 2 bases, with 4 bases between them. This CDR3 contains 11 residues. The germline gives CDR1 SGHVS, CDR2 FNYEAQ. CD4+ and CD8+ T cells were sorted from PBMCs stained for CD3, CD4 and CD8. These data are taken from a study of CD8+ T cells in alopecia areata. Findings and caveats of the study: Mice showed TCR sharing more clearly than patients did, possibly owing to HLA. Scalp sequencing captures resident alphabeta T cells of normal skin too.

TCR sequencing used cDNA made by reverse transcription of extracted RNA. The protocol was immunoSEQ multiplex PCR, while the TCRdb copy is restricted to in-frame clones and leaves out a portion. Seen here are roughly 150,000 clones, around 55% observed once, and the top ten hold around 4.8%. The chain uses TRBV7-6 and TRBJ2-7; no reliable D call. This receptor was obtained from a human donor in good health. The sequenced sample consisted of CD4+ T cells sorted from blood. The CDR3 nucleotides are TGTGCCAGCAGCAGACCCTACGAGCAGTACTTC. Protein: CASSRPYEQYF.